Described below is a single T cell receptor beta chain sequence and its context. The V gene end was trimmed by 4 bases and the J gene end by 5 bases; junction bases not matched to a gene: 8. The CDR3 runs 15 residues. The germline V gene encodes CDR1 MNHEY and CDR2 SMNVEV (reference sequence). The sample comes from a study of early T cells in non-severe SARS-CoV-2 infection. For the study at large: Bulk RNA taken from unsorted whole blood was sequenced, leaving chains unpaired.

Researchers tagged individual cDNA molecules with unique molecular identifiers. TCRdb fed the 5' RACE reads into MiXCR, producing one record per CDR3 protein. Among over 45,000 distinct CDR3 sequences listed, about 16% were seen once. The sample was whole blood, taken at baseline. The source is an adult who was a healthcare worker with PCR-confirmed SARS-CoV-2 infection or an uninfected control (not recorded which). The V gene is TRBV27, the J gene TRBJ2-1, with 7 bases that match TRBD2. In nucleotides, the CDR3 is TGTGCCAGCAGTTCCCGGGACTACAGTAACAATGAGCAGTTCTTC. Translating gives CASSSRDYSNNEQFF.